These 26 T cell receptor beta chains share one sample of origin, sequenced in a study of shared clonotypes between healthy human individuals. Assay: immunoSEQ multiplex PCR; the TCRdb copy retains only in-frame clones and omits some. The sample contains millions of clones, over 90% of which appear only once. Sequenced input: naive CD4+ T cells from PBMCs. Sample subset: CD45RA+ positively selected. The source is a man between 18 and 35 years old in good health. Some clones in this sample may be carry-over from other donors' samples.

Concerning this clone: Other DNA sequences of this sample code for an identical CDR3. The V gene is TRBV5-1, the J gene TRBJ1-4, with D uncertain. V was trimmed by 0 bases and J by 0 bases, leaving 6 bases between them. The CDR3 runs 15 residues. The germline V gene encodes CDR1 SGHRS and CDR2 YFSETQ. CDR3 nucleotides: TGCGCCAGCAGCTTGGGCCCTGCAACTAATGAAAAACTGTTTTTT. Translating it yields CASSLGPATNEKLFF. Full variable domain (outside the CDR3, taken from reference TRBV5-1 and TRBJ1-4): KAGVTQTPRYLIKTRGQQVTLSCSPISGHRSVSWYQQTPGQGLQFLFEYFSETQRNKGNFPGRFSGRQFSNSRSEMNVSTLELGDSALYLCASSLGPATNEKLFFGSGTQLSVL.

This sequence joins TRBV11-2 and TRBJ1-4; D not certain. CDR1 is SGHAT, CDR2 FQNNGV, per germline. Trimming removed 2 bases at V and 5 bases at J, with 6 bases between. The CDR3 is 13 amino acids. CDR3 residues: CASSLFENEKLFF. The CDR3 bases are TGTGCCAGCAGCTTATTCGAGAATGAAAAACTGTTTTTT.

This chain uses TRBV4-3 with TRBJ1-5; 7 nucleotides align to TRBD1. The trim removed 1 base at V and 4 bases at J, leaving 10 bases unmatched. CDR1 LGHNA and CDR2 YSLEER come from the germline V gene. This CDR3 comprises 17 residues. CDR3 in amino acids: CASSQGWGTAVNQPQHF. In DNA, the CDR3 is TGCGCCAGCAGCCAAGGGTGGGGGACAGCAGTTAATCAGCCCCAGCATTTT.

J is TRBJ2-1 and V is TRBV28; D perhaps matches TRBD1 (5 bases). V was shortened by 7 bases and J by 0 bases, with 19 bases between the two germline ends. The CDR3 runs 17 residues. CDR1 MDHEN and CDR2 SYDVKM come from the germline V gene. The CDR3 region is CASKTYMGQSSYNEQFF. The DNA of the CDR3 is TGTGCCAGCAAAACATATATGGGGCAAAGCTCCTACAATGAGCAGTTCTTC.

This chain connects TRBV15 to TRBJ2-2; D unresolved. Looked up from germline, CDR1 is LNHNV and CDR2 is YYDKDF (reference sequence). Trimming took off 1 base at V and 10 bases at J, with 13 bases between the two ends. The CDR3 sequence is 14 residues long. The CDR3 nucleotides are TGTGCCACCAGCAGAGTATTCAGTAGAGCGGAGCTGTTTTTT. Translation: CATSRVFSRAELFF. The whole variable domain, filled in from reference TRBV15 and TRBJ2-2, reads DAMVIQNPRYQVTQFGKPVTLSCSQTLNHNVMYWYQQKSSQAPKLLFHYYDKDFNNEADTPDNFQSRRPNTSFCFLDIRSPGLGDTAMYLCATSRVFSRAELFFGEGSRLTVL.

The chain links TRBV7-6 to TRBJ2-2; 7 bases line up with TRBD1. The CDR3 contains 16 residues. Germline CDR1 and CDR2: SGHVS and FNYEAQ. J was trimmed by 1 base and V by 6 bases; bases with no gene match: 8. The CDR3 is CASRNPGQMNTGELFF. The CDR3 DNA follows: TGTGCCAGCAGAAATCCGGGACAGATGAACACCGGGGAGCTGTTTTTT.

V and J are TRBV6-5 and TRBJ1-1; D gene ambiguous. The CDR3 consists of 15 residues. Germline V gene sequence: CDR1 MNHEY, CDR2 SVGAGI. V was cut by 0 bases and J by 0 bases, with 8 bases left in between. The CDR3 nucleotides are TGTGCCAGCAGTTACTCCCGACATCTGAACACTGAAGCTTTCTTT. Protein product: CASSYSRHLNTEAFF.

The table lists this clone with a count of one. The CDR3 DNA is TGTGCCAGCAGCGACGCAAACTTTCTCAATCAGCCCCAGCATTTT. Protein product: CASSDANFLNQPQHF. The chain combines TRBV2 with TRBJ1-5; no reliable D call. The CDR3 loop spans 15 amino acids. Trimming removed 6 bases from V and 3 bases from J, with 15 bases in between. Germline CDR1 reads SNHLY; CDR2 reads FYNNEI.

V gene TRBV11-3 combines with J gene TRBJ2-5; 11 nucleotides line up with TRBD2. The junction had 11 bases not matched to a gene; V was cut back by 4 bases and J by 4 bases. Germline CDR1 is SGHNT and CDR2 is YENEEA. This CDR3 comprises 17 residues. For the CDR3, the DNA is TGTGCCAGCAGCTCCCGAGGTAGCGGGAGGGCGGTAGAGACCCAGTACTTC. It yields the protein CASSSRGSGRAVETQYF.

The J gene is TRBJ2-1, the V gene TRBV9; 9 bases are a match to TRBD1. The CDR3 sequence is 19 residues long. With V trimmed by 0 bases and J by 9 bases, 19 bases remained unmatched. Germline values: CDR1 SGDLS, CDR2 YYNGEE. In DNA form, the CDR3 reads TGTGCCAGCAGCGTAGAGTTCGGGAGCGGGACAGGGTGGATGGGTGAGCAGTTCTTC. It codes for CASSVEFGSGTGWMGEQFF.

The chain recombines TRBV11-2 with TRBJ2-1; TRBD2 might be the D (6 bases). Germline assignment: CDR1 SGHAT and CDR2 FQNNGV. Deletions cut 5 bases from V and 7 bases from J, with 18 bases between. The CDR3 has 15 amino acids. CDR3 coding DNA: TGTGCCAGCAGCGCGGACTACCCGGGGTTTAATGAGCAGTTCTTC. The encoded protein is CASSADYPGFNEQFF.

The chain is built from TRBV5-1 and TRBJ2-5; 11 bases are a match to TRBD1. The CDR3 is made up of 16 amino acids. V lost 4 bases, J lost 5 bases, and 10 bases stayed unmatched. Germline V CDR1 and CDR2: SGHRS, YFSETQ. CDR3 sequence (DNA): TGCGCCAGCAGCACAAACGGACAGGGGGCGCGGGAGACCCAGTACTTC. Protein: CASSTNGQGARETQYF. Full variable domain (outside the CDR3, taken from reference TRBV5-1 and TRBJ2-5): KAGVTQTPRYLIKTRGQQVTLSCSPISGHRSVSWYQQTPGQGLQFLFEYFSETQRNKGNFPGRFSGRQFSNSRSEMNVSTLELGDSALYLCASSTNGQGARETQYFGPGTRLLVL.

The chain couples TRBV30 to TRBJ1-2; D is possibly TRBD1 (5 bases). The CDR3 runs to 15 residues. Trimming took 0 bases from V and 5 from J, leaving 16 bases between them. The germline V gene encodes CDR1 GTSNPN and CDR2 SVGIG (reference sequence). This chain's CDR3 is CAWSVGVSFQYGYTF. DNA for the CDR3: TGTGCCTGGAGTGTAGGGGTTTCGTTTCAGTATGGCTACACCTTC.

The chain is built from TRBV5-1 and TRBJ2-7; 15 nucleotides agree with TRBD2. CDR3 length: 16 amino acids. V lost 4 bases to trimming and J lost 0 bases; unmatched junction nucleotides: 2. Germline V gene data show CDR1 as SGHRS and CDR2 as YFSETQ. CDR3 sequence reads: CASSMGLAGGSYEQYF. The CDR3 DNA sequence: TGCGCCAGCAGCATGGGACTAGCGGGGGGCTCCTACGAGCAGTACTTC.

J is TRBJ2-7 and V is TRBV5-4; no clear D. The germline gives CDR1 SGHNT, CDR2 YYREEE (reference sequence). The CDR3 runs 12 residues. V gave up 4 bases and J gave up 7 bases, with 12 bases separating them. CDR3 in amino acids: CASSRLTGEQYF. The CDR3 DNA is TGTGCCAGCAGCCGGCTCACGGGTGAGCAGTACTTC.

Of note for this clone: Different DNA sequences within this sample yield the same CDR3. The chain has TRBV30 and TRBJ2-5; D possibly corresponds to TRBD2 (5 bases). CDR1 is GTSNPN and CDR2 is SVGIG in the germline V gene (reference sequence). V was clipped by 5 bases and J by 5 bases, with 15 bases between them. CDR3 length: 13 amino acids. The CDR3 region has the DNA TGTGCCTGGGGAAGGCTAGCCGGGGAGACCCAGTACTTC. It is translated as CAWGRLAGETQYF.

As regards this clone: This CDR3 is also generated by other DNA sequences in the sample. The CDR3 reads CASSLGTDTQYF. CDR3 DNA sequence: TGTGCCAGCAGCTTGGGAACAGATACGCAGTATTTT. This chain joins TRBV7-9 and TRBJ2-3, with D uncertain. The CDR3 is made up of 12 amino acids. Deletions cut 3 bases from V and 3 bases from J, with 4 bases between. Germline CDR1 and CDR2: SEHNR and FQNEAQ (reference sequence).

V is TRBV30 and J is TRBJ1-2; D remains ambiguous. Germline V gene data show CDR1 as GTSNPN and CDR2 as SVGIG (reference sequence). V lost 5 bases and J lost 2, with 15 bases in between. The CDR3 has 14 residues. The CDR3 DNA sequence: TGTGCCTGGGCCTCTGGAGGGCCGAACTATGGCTACACCTTC. It translates to CAWASGGPNYGYTF.

The chain recombines TRBV6-5 with TRBJ2-7; D is uncertain. The CDR3 consists of 15 residues. The V gene's germline CDR1 is MNHEY and CDR2 SVGAGI. Trimming pared 6 bases from V and 3 bases from J, leaving 18 bases between. The CDR3 region has the DNA TGTGCCAGCAGGGGAATTGTAGCAGCCATCTACGAGCAGTACTTC. Amino acids: CASRGIVAAIYEQYF.

On this clone itself: Distinct nucleotide sequences in the sample also encode this CDR3. The gene calls are TRBV18 and TRBJ1-1; 11 positions match TRBD1. V dropped 2 bases and J dropped 1; count of bases not matched to a gene: 0. CDR1 KGHSH and CDR2 LQKENI come from the germline V gene. The CDR3 runs to 15 residues. The CDR3 here is CASSPGQGANTEAFF. In DNA, the CDR3 is TGTGCCAGCTCACCAGGACAGGGGGCGAACACTGAAGCTTTCTTT. Variable domain in full (rest from reference TRBV18 and TRBJ1-1): NAGVMQNPRHLVRRRGQEARLRCSPMKGHSHVYWYRQLPEEGLKFMVYLQKENIIDESGMPKERFSAEFPKEGPSILRIQQVVRGDSAAYFCASSPGQGANTEAFFGQGTRLTVV.

The chain recombines TRBV7-6 with TRBJ2-5; TRBD1 matches at 7 bases. V gave up 1 base and J gave up 1 base; unmatched junction bases: 9. CDR3 length: 17 residues. From germline, CDR1 is SGHVS and CDR2 FNYEAQ. CDR3 nucleotides: TGTGCCAGCAGCTTAGGGCCCGCTGCAGGGGGCCAAGAGACCCAGTACTTC. It specifies CASSLGPAAGGQETQYF.

The DNA for the CDR3 is TGTGCCAGCAGTGAAGCCGTAGAAGGGACCCAGTACTTC. It translates to CASSEAVEGTQYF. This sequence joins TRBV2 and TRBJ2-5; D is undetermined. This CDR3 has 13 residues. Trimming stripped 0 bases from V and 7 bases from J, with 9 bases between. Germline V CDR1 and CDR2: SNHLY, FYNNEI.

The rearrangement links TRBV30 to TRBJ1-2; D remains ambiguous. Germline CDR1 reads GTSNPN; CDR2 reads SVGIG (reference sequence). The CDR3 extends over 13 amino acids. V dropped 1 base and J dropped 4 bases, with 10 bases sitting between them. DNA of the CDR3: TGTGCCTGGAGTGCAAGCAGCGTCTATGGCTACACCTTC. Translation: CAWSASSVYGYTF.

In this sample, this clone turned up once. The sample has other DNA sequences that encode this CDR3 too. The chain is built from TRBV28 and TRBJ1-2; perhaps TRBD1 as D (6 bases). Germline V CDR1 and CDR2: MDHEN, SYDVKM. The CDR3 is 13 amino acids. V gave up 4 bases and J gave up 3 bases, with 9 bases separating them. CDR3 in amino acids: CASSWGADYGYTF. The CDR3 bases are TGTGCCAGCAGTTGGGGGGCGGACTATGGCTACACCTTC.

The V call is TRBV5-6, the J call TRBJ2-1; 8 positions agree with TRBD2. The CDR3 sequence is 15 residues long. Per germline, CDR1 SGHDT and CDR2 YYEEEE. Trimming cost V 0 bases and J 6 bases; bases outside gene matches: 5. This CDR3 reads CASSLAGRGGNEQFF. For the CDR3, the DNA is TGTGCCAGCAGCTTGGCCGGGAGGGGAGGCAATGAGCAGTTCTTC.

V gene TRBV7-8 combines with J gene TRBJ2-1; 10 positions match TRBD2. This CDR3 has 17 amino acids. Germline assignment: CDR1 SGHVS and CDR2 FQNEAQ. The ends lost 2 bases at V and 5 bases at J; junction bases unmatched: 9. The CDR3: CASSLFLAGVMNNEQFF. DNA of the CDR3: TGTGCCAGCAGCTTATTCCTAGCGGGAGTGATGAACAATGAGCAGTTCTTC.